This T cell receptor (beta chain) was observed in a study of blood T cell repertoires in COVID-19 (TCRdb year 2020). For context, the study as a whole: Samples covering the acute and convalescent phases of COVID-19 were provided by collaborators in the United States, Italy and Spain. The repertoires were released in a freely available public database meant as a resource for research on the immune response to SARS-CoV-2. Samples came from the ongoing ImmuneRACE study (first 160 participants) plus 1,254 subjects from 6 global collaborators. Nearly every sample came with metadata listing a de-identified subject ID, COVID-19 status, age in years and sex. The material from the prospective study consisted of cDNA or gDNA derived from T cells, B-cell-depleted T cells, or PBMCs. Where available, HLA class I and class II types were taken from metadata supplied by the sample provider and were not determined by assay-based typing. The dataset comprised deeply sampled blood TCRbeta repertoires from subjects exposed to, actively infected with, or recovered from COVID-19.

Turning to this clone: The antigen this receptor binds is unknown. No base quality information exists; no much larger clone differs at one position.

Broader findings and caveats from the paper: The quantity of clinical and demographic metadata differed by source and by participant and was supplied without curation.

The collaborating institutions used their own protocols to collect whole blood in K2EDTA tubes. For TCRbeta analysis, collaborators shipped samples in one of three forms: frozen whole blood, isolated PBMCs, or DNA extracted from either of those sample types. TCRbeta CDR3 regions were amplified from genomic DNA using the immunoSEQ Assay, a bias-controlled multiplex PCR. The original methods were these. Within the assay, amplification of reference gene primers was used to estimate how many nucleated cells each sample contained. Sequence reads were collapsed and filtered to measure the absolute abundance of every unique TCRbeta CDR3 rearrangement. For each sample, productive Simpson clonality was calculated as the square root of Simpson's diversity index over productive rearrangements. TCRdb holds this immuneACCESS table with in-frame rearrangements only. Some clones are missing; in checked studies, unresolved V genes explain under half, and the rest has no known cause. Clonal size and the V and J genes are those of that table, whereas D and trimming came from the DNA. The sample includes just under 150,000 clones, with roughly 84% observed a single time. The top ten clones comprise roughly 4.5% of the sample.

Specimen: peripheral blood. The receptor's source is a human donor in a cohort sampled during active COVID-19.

The DNA reads as follows: TGTGCCAGCAGCTTAGGGAGGTACAATGAGCAGTTCTTC. It encodes CASSLGRYNEQFF. The V gene is TRBV7-9 and the J gene is TRBJ2-1, with TRBD2 perhaps the D gene, on 5 matching bases. The germline V gene (reference sequence) sets CDR1 to SEHNR and CDR2 to FQNEAQ. The V and J ends are trimmed by 1 base and 4 bases, leaving 5 bases between them. Including cysteine and phenylalanine, the CDR3 has 13 amino acids. Just CDR3 DNA is preserved here, 39 bases in frame from base 1.